A selection of T cell receptor beta chains follows, all from one sample in a study of T-cell reconstitution after alpha-beta-depleted transplantation in children. One entry per CDR3 protein results from TCRdb running MiXCR on the PCR reads. This sample yields about 980,000 distinct CDR3 sequences, of which 25% to 35% are seen a single time; about 28% belongs to the top ten. The specimen was PBMCs, mostly from graft donor cells, collected 360 days after TCRalphabeta/CD19-depleted stem cell transplant. Receptors were obtained from a boy younger than two who had a stem cell transplant for SCID, so the T cells may come from the graft donor. Both conserved end residues are part of each CDR3. The order of the fields is CDR3 length, J gene, D gene, clone size, V gene, CDR3 protein, CDR3 DNA. D genes are given only for firm matches. The size entry is marked missing in some rows and otherwise reads once, few, many or a size class.

CDR3 length: 14; J gene: TRBJ2-2; D gene: NA; clone size: many; V gene: TRBV5-1; CDR3 protein: CASSSVPTVRELFF; CDR3 DNA: TGCGCCAGCAGTTCAGTTCCTACCGTTCGGGAGCTGTTTTTT
CDR3 length: 14; J gene: TRBJ2-7; D gene: NA; clone size: NA; V gene: TRBV20-1; CDR3 protein: CSARVRGISYEQYF; CDR3 DNA: TGCAGTGCTAGAGTCCGAGGGATTTCCTACGAGCAGTACTTC
CDR3 length: 18; J gene: TRBJ2-3; D gene: TRBD1; clone size: few; V gene: TRBV4-1; CDR3 protein: CASSKGWPGQSSTDTQYF; CDR3 DNA: TGCGCCAGCAGCAAAGGTTGGCCGGGACAGAGCAGCACAGATACGCAGTATTTT
CDR3 length: 17; J gene: TRBJ2-6; D gene: NA; clone size: NA; V gene: TRBV2; CDR3 protein: CASSERGLHSGANVLTF; CDR3 DNA: TGTGCCAGCAGTGAAAGGGGACTCCACTCTGGGGCCAACGTCCTGACTTTC
CDR3 length: 16; J gene: TRBJ2-5; D gene: TRBD2; clone size: few; V gene: TRBV5-5; CDR3 protein: CASSLGGGPPGETQYF; CDR3 DNA: TGTGCCAGCAGCCTGGGCGGGGGACCACCCGGGGAGACCCAGTACTTC
CDR3 length: 14; J gene: TRBJ2-2; D gene: TRBD2; clone size: NA; V gene: TRBV29-1; CDR3 protein: CSAKRGMNTGELFF; CDR3 DNA: TGCAGCGCCAAGCGGGGGATGAACACCGGGGAGCTGTTTTTT
CDR3 length: 13; J gene: TRBJ1-5; D gene: NA; clone size: few; V gene: TRBV7-2; CDR3 protein: CASSPGRGWPQHF; CDR3 DNA: TGTGCCAGCAGCCCTGGACGGGGATGGCCCCAGCATTTT
CDR3 length: 12; J gene: TRBJ1-1; D gene: TRBD1; clone size: NA; V gene: TRBV9; CDR3 protein: CASSLGQGEAFF; CDR3 DNA: TGTGCCAGCAGCCTGGGACAGGGCGAAGCTTTCTTT
CDR3 length: 15; J gene: TRBJ2-7; D gene: TRBD1; clone size: once; V gene: TRBV28; CDR3 protein: CASSLWGQGYHEQYF; CDR3 DNA: TGTGCCAGCAGTTTATGGGGACAGGGCTACCACGAGCAGTACTTC
CDR3 length: 17; J gene: TRBJ2-1; D gene: TRBD1; clone size: NA; V gene: TRBV27; CDR3 protein: CASSVDRATGNYNEQFF; CDR3 DNA: TGTGCCAGCAGTGTAGACAGGGCTACGGGAAACTACAATGAGCAGTTCTTC
CDR3 length: 12; J gene: TRBJ1-2; D gene: TRBD1; clone size: few; V gene: TRBV4-2; CDR3 protein: CASSQEGTACTF; CDR3 DNA: TGTGCCAGCAGCCAAGAAGGGACAGCGTGCACCTTC
CDR3 length: 14; J gene: TRBJ2-1; D gene: NA; clone size: NA; V gene: TRBV12-3/TRBV12-4; CDR3 protein: CASSRGPRNNEQFF; CDR3 DNA: TGTGCCAGCAGTAGGGGACCAAGAAACAATGAGCAGTTCTTC
CDR3 length: 12; J gene: TRBJ2-1; D gene: NA; clone size: NA; V gene: TRBV28; CDR3 protein: CASTPWGDEQFF; CDR3 DNA: TGTGCCAGCACCCCCTGGGGGGATGAGCAGTTCTTC
CDR3 length: 15; J gene: TRBJ2-5; D gene: TRBD2; clone size: NA; V gene: TRBV20-1; CDR3 protein: CSARESGTSRETQYF; CDR3 DNA: TGCAGTGCTAGAGAATCAGGGACTAGCCGGGAGACCCAGTACTTC
CDR3 length: 17; J gene: TRBJ2-7; D gene: NA; clone size: once; V gene: TRBV12-3/TRBV12-4; CDR3 protein: CASSGGWPGRTVYEQYF; CDR3 DNA: TGTGCCAGCAGTGGAGGGTGGCCGGGACGGACTGTCTACGAGCAGTACTTC
CDR3 length: 18; J gene: TRBJ2-3; D gene: NA; clone size: few; V gene: TRBV4-2; CDR3 protein: CASSQESVLGYGTDTQYF; CDR3 DNA: TGTGCCAGCAGCCAAGAATCAGTGTTAGGATACGGCACAGATACGCAGTATTTT
CDR3 length: 17; J gene: TRBJ2-1; D gene: TRBD2; clone size: NA; V gene: TRBV7-3; CDR3 protein: CASSLGPTGGGANEQFF; CDR3 DNA: TGTGCCAGCAGCTTAGGCCCTACTGGCGGGGGGGCCAATGAGCAGTTCTTC
CDR3 length: 15; J gene: TRBJ2-3; D gene: TRBD2; clone size: NA; V gene: TRBV4-2; CDR3 protein: CASQNSGGPSDTQYF; CDR3 DNA: TGTGCCAGCCAAAATAGCGGGGGGCCATCAGATACGCAGTATTTT
CDR3 length: 14; J gene: TRBJ2-1; D gene: NA; clone size: few; V gene: TRBV5-1; CDR3 protein: CASSLDLVGNEQFF; CDR3 DNA: TGCGCCAGCAGCCTGGACTTGGTGGGCAATGAGCAGTTCTTC
CDR3 length: 15; J gene: TRBJ2-1; D gene: NA; clone size: NA; V gene: TRBV5-1; CDR3 protein: CASRENGDRHNEQFF; CDR3 DNA: TGCGCCAGCAGGGAAAACGGGGACCGCCACAATGAGCAGTTCTTC
CDR3 length: 16; J gene: TRBJ1-2; D gene: NA; clone size: few; V gene: TRBV29-1; CDR3 protein: CSVPGSAGANNYGYTF; CDR3 DNA: TGCAGCGTTCCTGGTTCGGCAGGGGCGAACAACTATGGCTACACCTTC
CDR3 length: 18; J gene: TRBJ2-3; D gene: TRBD2; clone size: NA; V gene: TRBV11-2; CDR3 protein: CASSLRGLAGGSTDTQYF; CDR3 DNA: TGTGCCAGCAGCCTAAGGGGACTAGCGGGGGGAAGCACAGATACGCAGTATTTT
CDR3 length: 16; J gene: TRBJ2-3; D gene: NA; clone size: NA; V gene: TRBV5-5; CDR3 protein: CASSFGRGRPTDTQYF; CDR3 DNA: TGTGCCAGCAGCTTTGGCCGGGGGAGACCAACAGATACGCAGTATTTT
CDR3 length: 12; J gene: TRBJ1-1; D gene: NA; clone size: many; V gene: TRBV6-1; CDR3 protein: CASSRGDTEAFF; CDR3 DNA: TGTGCCTCCTCCCGAGGGGACACTGAAGCTTTCTTT
CDR3 length: 15; J gene: TRBJ1-5; D gene: TRBD1; clone size: NA; V gene: TRBV4-1; CDR3 protein: CASSHAGDRDQPQHF; CDR3 DNA: TGCGCCAGCAGCCACGCGGGGGACAGGGATCAGCCCCAGCATTTT
CDR3 length: 16; J gene: TRBJ2-3; D gene: TRBD2; clone size: few; V gene: TRBV7-8; CDR3 protein: CASSFLAGASTDTQYF; CDR3 DNA: TGTGCCAGCAGCTTTCTAGCGGGGGCTAGCACAGATACGCAGTATTTT
CDR3 length: 16; J gene: TRBJ2-7; D gene: NA; clone size: NA; V gene: TRBV27; CDR3 protein: CASSLSMGNKAYEQYF; CDR3 DNA: TGTGCCAGCAGTTTATCGATGGGGAATAAAGCCTACGAGCAGTACTTC
CDR3 length: 14; J gene: TRBJ1-3; D gene: NA; clone size: NA; V gene: TRBV12-3/TRBV12-4; CDR3 protein: CVSAQLLSGNTIYF; CDR3 DNA: TGTGTCAGTGCCCAGCTCCTCTCTGGAAACACCATATATTTT
CDR3 length: 15; J gene: TRBJ2-1; D gene: TRBD2; clone size: few; V gene: TRBV20-1; CDR3 protein: CSARDFKRGGDEQFF; CDR3 DNA: TGCAGTGCTAGAGATTTTAAGCGGGGGGGCGATGAGCAGTTCTTC